Shown below are 22 T cell receptor beta chains from a single sample sequenced in a study of blood T cells in healthy people across ages. A second PCR, run for about 7 to 11 cycles, used a sample-barcoded 5' primer plus a J-beta primer mix. TCRdb re-analysed the 5' RACE reads in MiXCR, keeping a single row per CDR3 protein. The table shows fewer than 2 million distinct CDR3 sequences, with about two fifths occurring only once. Sequencing used blood. These TCRs come from a human donor in good health.

With regard to this clonotype: This may come from a read error, since a much larger clone is one base off. The rearrangement links TRBV7-2 to TRBJ2-1, with TRBD2 matching 9 bases. Germline V gene lookup returns CDR1 SGHTA and CDR2 FQGNSA. The CDR3 has 15 amino acids. The chain's CDR3 is CACRGGGAGVNEQFF. CDR3 DNA: TGTGCCTGCAGGGGCGGGGGGGCCGGAGTGAATGAGCAGTTCTTC.

In this sample, this clonotype turned up a few times. The V call is TRBV7-9, the J call TRBJ2-3; possible D gene TRBD1, 5 bases. Trimming took 1 base from V and 4 from J, leaving 9 bases between them. The CDR3 consists of 14 residues. Germline CDR1 SEHNR, CDR2 FQNEAQ (reference sequence). The CDR3 is CASSLEGIPDTQYF. The CDR3 DNA is TGTGCCAGCAGCTTAGAGGGGATCCCAGATACGCAGTATTTT.

V and J are TRBV6-4 and TRBJ2-3, with D perhaps TRBD1 (6 bases). Trimming removed 2 bases at V and 1 base at J, with 10 bases between. The CDR3 has 15 residues. Germline assignment: CDR1 MRHNA and CDR2 SNTAGT. The CDR3 reads CASSDRGIGTDTQYF. CDR3 DNA sequence: TGTGCCAGCAGTGACAGGGGGATCGGCACAGATACGCAGTATTTT.

This clonotype was seen more than once but under ten times. This sequence joins TRBV5-6 and TRBJ2-5; the D gene is possibly TRBD1 (5 bases). Gene TRBJ2-7 matches the end of the DNA better, so the J call may be wrong. Germline V lookup: CDR1 SGHDT, CDR2 YYEEEE. The CDR3 runs to 15 residues. The CDR3 here is CASSSSWGPTDEQYF. CDR3 sequence (DNA): TGTGCCAGCAGCTCGTCATGGGGCCCTACTGACGAGCAGTACTTC.

Regarding this clonotype: The junction departs from germline at one end; a sequencing error may be responsible. V and J are TRBV20-1 and TRBJ1-2, with TRBD1 as a possible D gene (6 bases). Germline CDR1 and CDR2: DFQATT and SNEGSKA (reference sequence). This CDR3 has 13 residues. Here the CDR3 DNA reads TGCAGTGCTACCTTGGACAGACACTATGGCTACGCCTTC. As protein: CSATLDRHYGYAF.

The rearrangement uses TRBV5-1 and TRBJ1-4; unclear D gene. Deletions cut 0 bases from V and 5 bases from J, with 11 bases between. Germline CDR1 and CDR2: SGHRS and YFSETQ. The CDR3 loop spans 15 amino acids. The CDR3 DNA reads as TGCGCCAGCAGCTTGGGGCGTCGATCAAATGAAAAACTGTTTTTT. Translated, it gives CASSLGRRSNEKLFF.

This clonotype was observed at least ten times. This sequence joins TRBV10-2 and TRBJ2-5, with D unresolved. The CDR3 is 13 residues long. CDR1 is WSHSY and CDR2 is SAAADI in the germline V gene. V shed 4 bases and J shed 3 bases, with 9 bases lying between them. The CDR3 DNA reads as TGCGCCAGCAGTGGAACAGCTAAAGAGACCCAGTACTTC. It encodes CASSGTAKETQYF.

This clonotype was observed a few times. This sequence joins TRBV18 and TRBJ2-7, with D hard to call. V was trimmed by 1 base and J by 1 base, leaving 14 bases between them. Germline values: CDR1 KGHSH, CDR2 LQKENI. The CDR3 covers 16 residues. The CDR3 DNA reads as TGTGCCAGCTCACCACAGGGTACCCAGAAATCCTACGAGCAGTACTTC. Protein sequence: CASSPQGTQKSYEQYF.

This chain joins TRBV10-3 and TRBJ2-7; the D gene is possibly TRBD1 (7 bases). The CDR3 is made up of 16 amino acids. CDR1 is ENHRY, CDR2 SYGVKD, per germline. V lost 3 bases, J lost 6 bases, and 21 bases lay in between. CDR3 nucleotides: TGTGCCATCAGTGACATGTCGGAGGGGGCAGGACGCGAGCAGTACTTC. Amino acid sequence: CAISDMSEGAGREQYF.

This clonotype turned up a few times. The junction differs from germline at one of its ends, possibly a read error. V usage is TRBV29-1 and J usage is TRBJ1-1, with 7 bases lining up with TRBD1. Per the germline V gene, CDR1 is SQVTM and CDR2 is ANQGSEA. This CDR3 is built from 16 residues. The CDR3 reads CSVRLRGRRGSTEAFF. The CDR3 nucleotides are TGCAGCGTTCGTCTTAGGGGGCGCAGAGGAAGTACTGAGGCTTTCTTT.

This chain joins TRBV28 and TRBJ2-5; D unresolved. This CDR3 is built from 14 residues. V was pared by 4 bases and J by 0 bases, with 9 bases between. Germline CDR1 reads MDHEN; CDR2 reads SYDVKM. CDR3 loop: CASSSIDYQETQYF. In nucleotides, the CDR3 is TGTGCCAGCAGTTCCATCGACTACCAAGAGACCCAGTACTTC.

The chain recombines TRBV20-1 with TRBJ2-1; no definite D call. Deletions cut 0 bases from V and 6 bases from J, with 12 bases between. Germline-derived CDR1 and CDR2 are DFQATT and SNEGSKA (reference sequence). The CDR3 is 14 residues long. The CDR3 DNA sequence: TGCAGTGCTAGAGATCGTTACGGGCTCAATGAGCAGTTCTTC. It specifies CSARDRYGLNEQFF.

In its sample, this clonotype was seen a few times. The chain joins TRBV7-2 to TRBJ2-5; 7 bases are a match to TRBD2. The germline V gene has CDR1 SGHTA and CDR2 FQGNSA. With 5 bases clipped from V and 2 bases from J, the junction kept 14 bases outside the gene matches. This CDR3 is 17 amino acids long. The CDR3 DNA reads as TGTGCCAGCAGCCCTCAACCCCAAGCGGGGAATCAAGAGACCCAGTACTTC. Its translation: CASSPQPQAGNQETQYF.

The V gene is TRBV15, the J gene TRBJ2-5, with 7 bases lining up with TRBD1. This CDR3 region has 15 residues. Trimming at V came to 5 bases and at J to 2 bases, leaving 8 bases not matched to a gene. The germline gives CDR1 LNHNV, CDR2 YYDKDF (reference sequence). The CDR3 coding sequence is TGTGCCACCAGCGAGCTGGGACAGCTTCAAGAGACCCAGTACTTC. It yields the protein CATSELGQLQETQYF.

This chain links TRBV12-3 or TRBV12-4 with TRBJ1-2; possible D gene TRBD1, 5 bases. Trimming cost V 5 bases and J 4 bases, with 14 bases left between them. The CDR3 is made up of 14 amino acids. CDR3 DNA sequence: TGTGCCAGCAGTAACTTAGACAGCCTCTATGGCTACACCTTC. Translation gives CASSNLDSLYGYTF.

The chain employs TRBV12-3 or TRBV12-4 and TRBJ2-1, with 8 bases lining up with TRBD2. Trimming cost V 6 bases and J 6 bases; bases outside gene matches: 4. The CDR3 runs to 13 residues. For the CDR3, the DNA is TGTGCCAGCAGCCGGACTAGCCGCAATGAGCAGTTCTTC. As protein: CASSRTSRNEQFF.

This rearrangement joins TRBV20-1 to TRBJ1-6; D possibly corresponds to TRBD1 (6 bases). CDR1 is DFQATT, CDR2 SNEGSKA, per germline (reference sequence). V was cut by 2 bases and J by 7 bases, with 15 bases left in between. The CDR3 extends over 15 amino acids. CDR3 loop: CSARPPQGLNSPLHF. CDR3 DNA sequence: TGCAGTGCTAGACCTCCTCAGGGGTTGAATTCACCCCTCCACTTT.

The gene calls are TRBV6-2 or TRBV6-3 and TRBJ1-1; D possibly corresponds to TRBD1 (6 bases). Germline V gene lookup returns CDR1 MNHEY and CDR2 SVGEGT. The length of the CDR3 is 15 residues. Trimming took off 4 bases at V and 5 bases at J, with 17 bases between the two ends. CDR3 loop: CASSWPGGGRTEAFF. As DNA, the CDR3 is TGTGCCAGCAGTTGGCCTGGCGGGGGGCGGACTGAAGCTTTCTTT.

This clonotype showed up just a few times. This chain connects TRBV28 to TRBJ2-7; a weak D match, TRBD1 (5 bases). The CDR3 is 12 residues long. The V gene lost 5 bases and the J gene lost 5 bases, with 10 bases spanning the gap. Germline V lookup: CDR1 MDHEN, CDR2 SYDVKM. The CDR3, as DNA: TGTGCCAGCAGTCCACCAGGGAACGAGCAGTACTTC. The encoded protein is CASSPPGNEQYF.

The gene calls are TRBV20-1 and TRBJ2-6; maybe TRBD1 (6 bases). The ends were cut back, 6 bases at V and 0 bases at J, with 15 bases in the middle. This CDR3 is 16 amino acids long. Per the germline V gene, CDR1 is DFQATT and CDR2 is SNEGSKA (reference sequence). The CDR3 coding sequence is TGCAGTGCCAGCGGACAGACGCACTCTGGGGCCAACGTCCTGACTTTC. This encodes CSASGQTHSGANVLTF.

The rearrangement links TRBV5-1 to TRBJ2-3; 8 bases align to TRBD2. CDR1 is SGHRS and CDR2 is YFSETQ in the germline V gene. J gave up 4 bases and V 1 base, and 8 bases lay outside the gene matches. The CDR3 has 16 residues. CDR3 in DNA: TGCGCCAGCAGCTTGTGGGTAGCGGGGTCATCAGATACGCAGTATTTT. It yields the protein CASSLWVAGSSDTQYF.

This clonotype came up a few times. The chain recombines TRBV2 with TRBJ2-1; D assignment may be TRBD1 or TRBD2 (5 bases each). This CDR3 comprises 14 residues. Deletions cut 6 bases from V and 4 bases from J, with 13 bases between. Germline values: CDR1 SNHLY, CDR2 FYNNEI. In DNA form, the CDR3 reads TGTGCCAGCAGACAGGAGGTAAATTACAATGAGCAGTTCTTC. It codes for CASRQEVNYNEQFF.